Listed here are 16 T cell receptor beta chains from one sample, sequenced in a study of blood T cells in healthy people across ages. A second PCR of about 6 to 11 cycles used a sample-barcoded 5' primer and a J-beta primer mix. TCRdb analysed the 5' RACE reads with MiXCR anew, one entry per CDR3 protein. The sample holds more than 700,000 distinct CDR3 sequences, roughly 50% seen once. Specimen: blood. Receptor source: a man aged 80 or over in good health.

The rearrangement uses TRBV6-2 or TRBV6-3 and TRBJ2-1; D unresolved. Germline V gene lookup returns CDR1 MNHEY and CDR2 SVGEGT. V was cut by 5 bases and J by 5 bases, with 4 bases left in between. CDR3 length: 11 residues. The CDR3 region has the DNA TGTGCCAGCAGTACCAACAATGAGCAGTTCTTC. Protein product: CASSTNNEQFF.

The chain links TRBV28 to TRBJ2-7; the D is unclear. Deletions cut 3 bases from V and 1 base from J, with 10 bases between. The CDR3 runs to 14 residues. Germline CDR1 is MDHEN and CDR2 is SYDVKM. CDR3 sequence reads: CASSLYSVSYEQYF. The CDR3 DNA is TGTGCCAGCAGTTTGTATTCGGTTTCCTACGAGCAGTACTTC.

J is TRBJ2-7 and V is TRBV24-1; D is perhaps TRBD1 or TRBD2 (6 bases each). This CDR3 contains 15 residues. Trimming removed 3 bases at V and 3 bases at J, with 14 bases between. The germline gives CDR1 KGHDR, CDR2 SFDVKD. The CDR3 is CATSDVGGGNYEQYF. Here the CDR3 DNA reads TGTGCCACCAGTGATGTGGGGGGCGGCAACTACGAGCAGTACTTC.

The table lists this clonotype with a count of one. The CDR3 is CASSLGVGYGYTF. CDR3 sequence (DNA): TGTGCCAGCAGCTTGGGGGTAGGGTATGGCTACACCTTC. V gene TRBV5-6 combines with J gene TRBJ1-2; D is unclear. Germline V lookup: CDR1 SGHDT, CDR2 YYEEEE. Trimming pared 0 bases from V and 5 bases from J, leaving 8 bases between. This CDR3 spans 13 amino acids.

The chain has TRBV27 and TRBJ2-7; 7 positions agree with TRBD1. J lost 2 bases, V lost 4 bases, and 8 bases had no gene match. The germline V gene encodes CDR1 MNHEY and CDR2 SMNVEV (reference sequence). The CDR3 runs 15 residues. The CDR3 is CASSSTGKDPYEQYF. CDR3 bases: TGTGCCAGCAGTTCGACAGGGAAGGATCCCTACGAGCAGTACTTC.

The chain recombines TRBV5-6 with TRBJ1-1; D is unresolved. The CDR3 has 14 amino acids. Germline loops: CDR1 SGHDT, CDR2 YYEEEE. V dropped 1 base and J dropped 6 bases, with 13 bases sitting between them. CDR3 sequence: CASSLLGFRAEAFF. The DNA for the CDR3 is TGTGCCAGCAGCTTGTTAGGTTTTAGGGCTGAAGCTTTCTTT.

V and J are TRBV20-1 and TRBJ2-3; possibly TRBD1 or TRBD2 for D (5 bases each). Trimming removed 1 base from V and 1 base from J, with 9 bases in between. Germline CDR1 reads DFQATT; CDR2 reads SNEGSKA (reference sequence). The CDR3 covers 14 residues. The CDR3 here is CSARGGPRTDTQYF. In nucleotides, the CDR3 is TGCAGTGCTAGAGGGGGACCGCGCACAGATACGCAGTATTTT.

The table lists this clonotype with a count of one. The V gene is TRBV5-1, the J gene TRBJ1-5, with a tentative D call TRBD1 (5 bases). The V end lost 0 bases, the J end lost 3 bases, and 7 bases lay between the germline ends. The CDR3 runs to 14 residues. CDR1 is SGHRS, CDR2 YFSETQ, per germline. CDR3 sequence reads: CASSLEGTNQPQHF. The CDR3 bases are TGCGCCAGCAGCTTGGAAGGGACCAATCAGCCCCAGCATTTT.

This clonotype was seen only a few times. The chain carries TRBV20-1 and TRBJ2-7, with 8 bases lining up with TRBD1. The ends lost 3 bases at V and 7 bases at J; junction bases unmatched: 11. This CDR3 region has 14 residues. Germline V gives CDR1 DFQATT, CDR2 SNEGSKA (reference sequence). CDR3 bases: TGCAGTGCTAGCCCTCGGACAGGGAGTAGGGAGCAGTACTTC. Translating gives CSASPRTGSREQYF.

The table lists this clonotype with a few counts. The chain recombines TRBV27 with TRBJ2-7; the match to TRBD1 covers 10 bases. The CDR3 loop spans 12 amino acids. The germline V gene encodes CDR1 MNHEY and CDR2 SMNVEV (reference sequence). V shed 11 bases, J shed 6 bases, and the junction held 7 bases outside the gene matches. The CDR3: CAAGTGVSEQYF. The CDR3 DNA sequence: TGTGCCGCCGGGACAGGGGTATCCGAGCAGTACTTC.

The V gene is TRBV6-5, the J gene TRBJ2-3, with unresolved D. With 8 bases removed from V and 4 bases from J, the gap between germline ends came to 7 bases. The germline V gene has CDR1 MNHEY and CDR2 SVGAGI. The CDR3 extends over 11 amino acids. CDR3 residues: CASRRSDTQYF. The CDR3 bases are TGTGCCAGCCGTCGGTCAGATACGCAGTATTTT.

This chain uses TRBV24-1 with TRBJ2-2, with 10 nucleotides matching TRBD2. The CDR3 is 18 amino acids. The junction had 7 bases not matched to a gene; V was cut back by 0 bases and J by 4 bases. The germline V gene encodes CDR1 KGHDR and CDR2 SFDVKD. Written as DNA, the CDR3 is TGTGCCACCAGTGATTTGGGGCTAGCGGGAGTCCGCACCGGGGAGCTGTTTTTT. Protein: CATSDLGLAGVRTGELFF.

This clonotype showed up just a few times. V usage is TRBV11-2 and J usage is TRBJ2-3; TRBD2 agrees at 7 bases. CDR1 and CDR2 from the germline V gene are SGHAT and FQNNGV. The CDR3 loop spans 14 amino acids. The trim removed 7 bases at V and 14 bases at J, leaving 18 bases unmatched. In DNA, the CDR3 is TGTGCCAGCATTTTTTCTGGTGGCGGGGGATACGCGTATTTT. It is translated as CASIFSGGGGYAYF.

This clonotype turned up a few times. J is TRBJ2-7 and V is TRBV5-1; the D gene is possibly TRBD2 (7 bases). Germline CDR1 reads SGHRS; CDR2 reads YFSETQ. V lost 4 bases, J lost 5 bases, and 16 bases lay in between. The CDR3 length is 14 residues. The CDR3 nucleotides are TGCGCCAGCAGCCCCCTGGGGGGGCAGAACGAGCAGTACTTC. It yields the protein CASSPLGGQNEQYF. The full variable domain, completed using reference TRBV5-1 and TRBJ2-7, is KAGVTQTPRYLIKTRGQQVTLSCSPISGHRSVSWYQQTPGQGLQFLFEYFSETQRNKGNFPGRFSGRQFSNSRSEMNVSTLELGDSALYLCASSPLGGQNEQYFGPGTRLTVT.

The chain has TRBV20-1 and TRBJ2-5, with D maybe TRBD1 (5 bases). The last part of the DNA fits TRBJ2-7 better; the J call may be wrong. The CDR3 runs 12 residues. The V gene's germline CDR1 is DFQATT and CDR2 SNEGSKA (reference sequence). As DNA, the CDR3 is TGCAGTGGCCAGGTTAGGGGCTACGAGCAGTACTTC. It specifies CSGQVRGYEQYF.

The chain employs TRBV27 and TRBJ1-2; D gene uncertain. Germline lookup yields CDR1 MNHEY and CDR2 SMNVEV (reference sequence). This CDR3 is built from 13 residues. The V end lost 6 bases, the J end lost 0 bases, and 8 bases lay between the germline ends. This chain's CDR3 is CASRIGSNYGYTF. For the CDR3, the DNA is TGTGCCAGCAGGATCGGATCTAACTATGGCTACACCTTC.